The clone carrying this TCR beta chain came up many times. The record originates from a study of early T cells in non-severe SARS-CoV-2 infection. V was clipped by 2 bases and J by 5 bases; unmatched bases: 4. Germline CDR1 is SGDLS and CDR2 is YYNGEE. This CDR3 spans 13 amino acids. The protocol attached unique molecular identifiers to individual cDNA molecules. TCRdb processed the 5' RACE reads anew with MiXCR; each CDR3 protein has one entry. Altogether 100,000 or so distinct CDR3 sequences are present, 16% being singletons, with the ten largest covering approximately 5.1%. Material: whole blood, obtained at baseline. The chain carries TRBV9 and TRBJ2-7; 7 bases fit TRBD1. This TCR was recovered from an adult who was a healthcare worker with PCR-confirmed SARS-CoV-2 infection or an uninfected control (not recorded which). This CDR3 reads CASSVTGDNEQYF. The CDR3, as DNA: TGTGCCAGCAGCGTCACAGGGGACAACGAGCAGTACTTC. The full variable domain, in which reference TRBV9 and TRBJ2-7 provide the parts outside the CDR3, is DSGVTQTPKHLITATGQRVTLRCSPRSGDLSVYWYQQSLDQGLQFLIQYYNGEERAKGNILERFSAQQFPDLHSELNLSSLELGDSALYFCASSVTGDNEQYFGPGTRLTVT.